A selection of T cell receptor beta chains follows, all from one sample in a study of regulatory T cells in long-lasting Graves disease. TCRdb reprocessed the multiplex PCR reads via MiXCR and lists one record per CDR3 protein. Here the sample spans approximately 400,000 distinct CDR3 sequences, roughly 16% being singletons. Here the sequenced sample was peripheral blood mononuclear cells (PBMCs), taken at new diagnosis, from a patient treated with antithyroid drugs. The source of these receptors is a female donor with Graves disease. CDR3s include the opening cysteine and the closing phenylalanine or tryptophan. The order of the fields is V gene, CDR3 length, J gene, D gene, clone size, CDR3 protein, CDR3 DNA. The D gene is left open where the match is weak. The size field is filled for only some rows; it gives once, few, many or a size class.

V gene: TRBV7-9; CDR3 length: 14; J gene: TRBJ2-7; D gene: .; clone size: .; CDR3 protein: CASGSPTVPYEQYF; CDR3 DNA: TGTGCCAGCGGCTCACCCACTGTACCCTACGAGCAGTACTTC
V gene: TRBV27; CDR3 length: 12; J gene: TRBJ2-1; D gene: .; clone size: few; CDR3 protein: CASGDTANEQFF; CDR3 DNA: TGTGCCAGCGGGGATACGGCCAATGAGCAGTTCTTC
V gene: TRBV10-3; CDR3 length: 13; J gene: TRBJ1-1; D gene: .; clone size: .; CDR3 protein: CAIKGTGEVEAFF; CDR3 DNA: TGTGCCATCAAAGGGACCGGCGAAGTTGAAGCTTTCTTT
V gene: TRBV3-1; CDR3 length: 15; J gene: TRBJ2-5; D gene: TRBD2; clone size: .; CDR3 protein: CASSQEASGQETQYF; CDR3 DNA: TGTGCCAGCAGCCAAGAGGCTAGCGGCCAAGAGACCCAGTACTTC
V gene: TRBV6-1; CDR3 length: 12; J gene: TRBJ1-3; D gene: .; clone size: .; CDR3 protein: CASSGLGNTIYF; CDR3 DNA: TGTGCCAGCTCTGGGCTGGGAAACACCATATATTTT
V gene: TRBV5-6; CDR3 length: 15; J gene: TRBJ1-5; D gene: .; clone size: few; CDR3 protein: CASSLGTLANQPQHF; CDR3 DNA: TGTGCCAGCAGCTTAGGGACTCTCGCCAATCAGCCCCAGCATTTT
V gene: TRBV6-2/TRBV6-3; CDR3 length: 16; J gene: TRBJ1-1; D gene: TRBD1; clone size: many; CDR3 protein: CASRVFDRDSNTEAFF; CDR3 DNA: TGTGCCAGCAGGGTTTTTGACAGGGACTCGAACACTGAAGCTTTCTTT
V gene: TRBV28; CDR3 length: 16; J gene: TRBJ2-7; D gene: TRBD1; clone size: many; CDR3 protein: CASSSPRDSGSYEQYF; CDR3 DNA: TGTGCCAGCAGCTCGCCCCGGGACAGTGGGTCCTACGAGCAGTACTTC
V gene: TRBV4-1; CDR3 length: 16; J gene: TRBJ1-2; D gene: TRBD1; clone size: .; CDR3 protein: CASSQPRTGEGYGYTF; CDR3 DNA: TGCGCCAGCAGCCAACCCCGGACAGGGGAGGGGTATGGCTACACCTTC
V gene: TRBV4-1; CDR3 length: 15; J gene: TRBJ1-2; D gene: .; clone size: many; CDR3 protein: CASSQRRGLNYGYTF; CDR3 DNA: TGCGCCAGCAGCCAACGTAGGGGACTCAACTATGGCTACACCTTC
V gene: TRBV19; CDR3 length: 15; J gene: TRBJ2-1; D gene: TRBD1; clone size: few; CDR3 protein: CASSIGQGVINEQFF; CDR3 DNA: TGTGCCAGTAGTATTGGGCAGGGGGTGATCAATGAGCAGTTCTTC
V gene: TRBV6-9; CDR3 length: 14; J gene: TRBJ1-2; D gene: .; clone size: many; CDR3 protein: CASSYGVMRGGYTF; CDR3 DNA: TGTGCCAGCAGTTACGGTGTAATGAGGGGTGGCTACACCTTC
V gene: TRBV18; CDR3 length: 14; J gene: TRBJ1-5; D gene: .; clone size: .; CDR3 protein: CASSLQGNNQPQHF; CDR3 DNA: TGTGCCAGCTCACTACAGGGAAACAATCAGCCCCAGCATTTT
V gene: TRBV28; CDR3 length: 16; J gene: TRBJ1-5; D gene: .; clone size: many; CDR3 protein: CASSLWAGSYGQPQHF; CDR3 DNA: TGTGCCAGCAGTTTATGGGCAGGGAGTTACGGTCAGCCCCAGCATTTT
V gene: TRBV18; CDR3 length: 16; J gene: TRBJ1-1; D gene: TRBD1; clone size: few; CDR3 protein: CASSPPYSGGAGEAFF; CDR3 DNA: TGTGCCAGCTCACCACCGTATTCAGGGGGCGCAGGTGAAGCTTTCTTT
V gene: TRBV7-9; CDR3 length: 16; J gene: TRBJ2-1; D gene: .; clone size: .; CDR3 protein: CASSPLEGGRYNEQFF; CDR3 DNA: TGTGCCAGCAGCCCCCTAGAGGGAGGACGTTACAATGAGCAGTTCTTC
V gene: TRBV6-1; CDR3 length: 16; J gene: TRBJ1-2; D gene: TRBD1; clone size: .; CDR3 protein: CASTSRALTGDYGYTF; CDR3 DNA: TGTGCCAGCACCTCCCGAGCCCTTACAGGGGACTATGGCTACACCTTC